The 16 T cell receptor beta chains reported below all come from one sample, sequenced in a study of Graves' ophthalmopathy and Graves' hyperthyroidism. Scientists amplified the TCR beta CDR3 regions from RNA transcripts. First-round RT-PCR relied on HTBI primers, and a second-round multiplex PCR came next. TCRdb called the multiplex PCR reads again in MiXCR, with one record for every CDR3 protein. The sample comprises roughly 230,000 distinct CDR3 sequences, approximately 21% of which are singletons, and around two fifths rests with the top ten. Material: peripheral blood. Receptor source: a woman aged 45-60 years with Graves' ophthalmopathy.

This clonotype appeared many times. CDR3 loop: CASSDRGGSEAFF. CDR3 DNA sequence: TGTGCCAGCAGTGACAGGGGAGGTTCTGAAGCTTTCTTT. This chain uses TRBV27 with TRBJ1-1; 8 positions match TRBD1. CDR1 and CDR2 (germline): MNHEY, SMNVEV (reference sequence). J gave up 6 bases and V 5 bases, and 5 bases lay outside the gene matches. The CDR3 contains 13 residues.

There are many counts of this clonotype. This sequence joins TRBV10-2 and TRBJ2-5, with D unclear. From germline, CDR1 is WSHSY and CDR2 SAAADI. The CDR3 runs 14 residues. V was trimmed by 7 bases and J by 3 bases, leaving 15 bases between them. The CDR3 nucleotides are TGCGCCAGCACTGGACGTATGAGAGAAGAGACCCAGTACTTC. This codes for CASTGRMREETQYF.

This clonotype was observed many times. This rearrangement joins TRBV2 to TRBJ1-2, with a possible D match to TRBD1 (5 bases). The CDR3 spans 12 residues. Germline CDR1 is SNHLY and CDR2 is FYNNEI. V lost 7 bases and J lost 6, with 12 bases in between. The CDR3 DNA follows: TGTGCCAGCATGCGCGGGGGAAATGGCTACACCTTC. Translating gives CASMRGGNGYTF.

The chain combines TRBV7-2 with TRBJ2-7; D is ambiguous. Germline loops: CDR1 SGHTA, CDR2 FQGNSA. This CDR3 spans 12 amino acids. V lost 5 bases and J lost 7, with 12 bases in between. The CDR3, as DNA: TGTGCCAGCAGCCTCTACCCCTTGGAGCAGTACTTC. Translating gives CASSLYPLEQYF.

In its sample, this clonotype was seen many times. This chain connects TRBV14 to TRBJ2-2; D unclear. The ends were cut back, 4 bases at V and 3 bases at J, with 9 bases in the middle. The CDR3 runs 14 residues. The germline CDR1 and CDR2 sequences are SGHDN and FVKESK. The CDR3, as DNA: TGTGCCAGCAGCCCCCCCTTCGACACCGGGGAGCTGTTTTTT. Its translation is CASSPPFDTGELFF.

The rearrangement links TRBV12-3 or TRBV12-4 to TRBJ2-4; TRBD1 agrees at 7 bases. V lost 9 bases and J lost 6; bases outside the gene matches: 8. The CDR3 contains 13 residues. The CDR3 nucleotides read TGTGCCAGTAGCTTCGACAGGGTAAACATTCAGTACTTC. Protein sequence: CASSFDRVNIQYF.

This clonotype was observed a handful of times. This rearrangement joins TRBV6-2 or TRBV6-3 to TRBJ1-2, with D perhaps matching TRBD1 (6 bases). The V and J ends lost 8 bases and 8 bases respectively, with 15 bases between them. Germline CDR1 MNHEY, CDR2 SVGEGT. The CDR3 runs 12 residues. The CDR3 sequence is CASREGGFGYTF. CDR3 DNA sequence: TGTGCCAGCCGAGAAGGGGGGTTCGGCTACACCTTC.

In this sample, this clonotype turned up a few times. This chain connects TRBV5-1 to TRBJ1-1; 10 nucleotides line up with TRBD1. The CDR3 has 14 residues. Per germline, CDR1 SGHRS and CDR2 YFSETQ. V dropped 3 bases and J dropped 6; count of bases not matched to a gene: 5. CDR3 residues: CASSSTGGFAEAFF. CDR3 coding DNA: TGCGCCAGCAGCTCGACAGGGGGCTTCGCTGAAGCTTTCTTT.

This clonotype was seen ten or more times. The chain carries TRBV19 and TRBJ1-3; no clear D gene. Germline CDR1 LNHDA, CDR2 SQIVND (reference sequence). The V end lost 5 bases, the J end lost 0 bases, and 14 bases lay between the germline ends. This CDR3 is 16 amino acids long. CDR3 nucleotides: TGTGCCAGTAGTGTAAGGACCGCCGTCTCTGGAAACACCATATATTTT. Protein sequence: CASSVRTAVSGNTIYF.

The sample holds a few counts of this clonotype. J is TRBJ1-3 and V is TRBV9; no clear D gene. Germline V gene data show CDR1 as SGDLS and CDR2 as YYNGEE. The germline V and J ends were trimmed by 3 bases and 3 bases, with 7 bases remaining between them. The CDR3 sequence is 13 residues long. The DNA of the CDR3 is TGTGCCAGCAGCGCACCGAATGGAAACACCATATATTTT. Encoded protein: CASSAPNGNTIYF.

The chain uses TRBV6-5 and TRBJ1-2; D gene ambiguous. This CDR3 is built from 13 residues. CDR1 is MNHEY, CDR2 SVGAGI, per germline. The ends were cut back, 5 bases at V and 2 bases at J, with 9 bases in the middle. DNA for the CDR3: TGTGCCAGCAGTACTGGGCCCAACTATGGCTACACCTTC. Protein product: CASSTGPNYGYTF.

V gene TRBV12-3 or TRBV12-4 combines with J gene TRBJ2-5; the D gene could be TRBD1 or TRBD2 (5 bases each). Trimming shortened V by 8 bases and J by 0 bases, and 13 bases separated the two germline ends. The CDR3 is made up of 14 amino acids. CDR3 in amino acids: CASESEGNQETQYF. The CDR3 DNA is TGTGCCAGCGAAAGTGAGGGGAACCAAGAGACCCAGTACTTC.

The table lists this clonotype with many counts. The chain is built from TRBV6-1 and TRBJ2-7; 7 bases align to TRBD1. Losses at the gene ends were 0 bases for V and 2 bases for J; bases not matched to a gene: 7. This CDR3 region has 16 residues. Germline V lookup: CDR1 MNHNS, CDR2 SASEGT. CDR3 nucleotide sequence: TGTGCCAGCAGTGAAGCGGTCACAGGGGTACCCTACGAGCAGTACTTC. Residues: CASSEAVTGVPYEQYF.

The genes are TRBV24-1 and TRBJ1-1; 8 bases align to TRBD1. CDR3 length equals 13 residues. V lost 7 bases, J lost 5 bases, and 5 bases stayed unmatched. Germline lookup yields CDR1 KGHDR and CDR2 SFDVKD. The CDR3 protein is CATRAGGGTEAFF. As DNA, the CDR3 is TGTGCCACCAGGGCAGGGGGCGGGACTGAAGCTTTCTTT.

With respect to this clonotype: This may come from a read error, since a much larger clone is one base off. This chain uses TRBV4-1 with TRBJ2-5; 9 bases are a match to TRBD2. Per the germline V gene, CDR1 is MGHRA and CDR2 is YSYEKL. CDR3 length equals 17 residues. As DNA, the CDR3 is TGCGCCAGCAGCCAGATCGCCTCGACTAGCGGAAAAGAGACCCTGTACTTC. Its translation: CASSQIASTSGKETLYF.

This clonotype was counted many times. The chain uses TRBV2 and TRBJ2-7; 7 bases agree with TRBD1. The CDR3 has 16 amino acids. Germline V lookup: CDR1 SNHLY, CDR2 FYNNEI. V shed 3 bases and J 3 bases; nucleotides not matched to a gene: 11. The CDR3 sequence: CASSDARQGQHYEQYF. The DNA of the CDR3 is TGTGCCAGCAGTGATGCACGACAGGGACAGCACTACGAGCAGTACTTC.